This T cell receptor beta chain was captured by sequencing in a study of Ad26.COV2.S vaccination and SARS-CoV-2 variants. Study information: Ad26.COV2.S arm of COV1001 included the donor.

Treatment reported: over 15 received Ad26.COV2.S at low or high dose, single or two shots; roughly five received placebo; per-sample allocation not given. Each sample was drawn 63 days after the first injection (of vaccine or placebo). Vaccine was an Ad26 vector expressing Wuhan-strain SARS-CoV-2 spike. This table comes from immunoSEQ multiplex PCR, and its TCRdb copy is limited to in-frame clones, with some not included. The sample has 350,000 to 450,000 clones; about 89% are singletons. The CDR3 is 14 residues long. V lost 3 bases to trimming and J lost 1 base, with 8 bases between them. Germline V gene lookup returns CDR1 KGHDR and CDR2 SFDVKD.

The source was peripheral blood, collected in a trial of Ad26.COV2.S vaccine versus placebo. This sequence was found in a person between 18 and 60 years old who received the Ad26.COV2.S COVID-19 vaccine or a placebo. The chain carries TRBV24-1 and TRBJ1-2; D call uncertain. Here the CDR3 DNA reads TGTGCCACCAGTGATCAAGCAATTAACTATGGCTACACCTTC. This gives the protein CATSDQAINYGYTF.